This TCR beta chain was profiled in a study of blood T cell repertoires in COVID-19. Study-wide context: Italy, Spain and the United States were the sources of the convalescent and acute COVID-19 samples. Sources were T cells, B-cell-depleted T cells, or PBMCs; the material itself was cDNA or gDNA.

As originally analysed: It was from reference gene primer amplification that nucleated cell counts were estimated. Generated by immunoSEQ multiplex PCR, the TCRdb table keeps only in-frame clones and is missing some. The V and J calls and the clone size are those of that table, but D and trimming were determined from the DNA. This table has 240,000 or so clones, around 85% appearing once. What was sequenced was peripheral blood. The source is a woman in her twenties or thirties who had recovered from COVID-19.

The CDR3 sequence is CASSPLTSGVFNEQFF. For the CDR3, the DNA is TGTGCCAGCAGCCCCCTGACTAGCGGGGTTTTCAATGAGCAGTTCTTC. This chain joins TRBV3-1 (or the pseudogene TRBV3-2) and TRBJ2-1; 11 nucleotides match TRBD2. Trimming removed 4 bases from V and 6 bases from J; junction bases left unmatched: 8. This CDR3 comprises 16 residues. The germline gives CDR1 LGHDT, CDR2 YNNKEL (reference sequence).